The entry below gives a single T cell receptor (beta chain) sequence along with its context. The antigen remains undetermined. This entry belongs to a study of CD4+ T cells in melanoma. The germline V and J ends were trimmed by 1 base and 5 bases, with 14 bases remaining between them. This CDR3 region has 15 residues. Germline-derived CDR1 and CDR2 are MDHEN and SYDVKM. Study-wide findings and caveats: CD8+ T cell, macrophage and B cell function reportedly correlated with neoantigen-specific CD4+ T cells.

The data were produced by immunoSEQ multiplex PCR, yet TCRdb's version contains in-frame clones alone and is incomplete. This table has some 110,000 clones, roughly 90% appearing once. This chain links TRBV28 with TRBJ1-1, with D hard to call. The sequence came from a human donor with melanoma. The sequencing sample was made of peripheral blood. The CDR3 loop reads CASSLLPQEGTEAFF. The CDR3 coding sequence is TGTGCCAGCAGTTTATTACCGCAGGAGGGAACTGAAGCTTTCTTT.